This section outlines one T cell receptor (beta chain) sequence together with its context. Its cognate antigen is unknown. The sample is drawn from a study of shared clonotypes between healthy human individuals. Findings and caveats of the study: A generally larger estimated richness was seen in naive subsets than in memory subsets.

Germline CDR1 is SGHVS and CDR2 is FNYEAQ. Trimming cost V 1 base and J 7 bases, with 13 bases left between them. The CDR3 runs to 14 residues. Investigators divided CD4+ cells into CD45RA+ naive and CD45RA-negative memory subsets. In the study's own analysis: In the immunoSEQ data, sequences were junction-only and lacked quality scores, so filtering differed. Using immunoSEQ multiplex PCR, the repertoire was profiled, and TCRdb retains in-frame clones only, with some absent. V, J and clone size are those of that table, while D and trimming were read from the DNA. The sample holds roughly 1 million clones; approximately 72% are singletons and the top ten take about 1.5%.

The clonotype originates from a man younger than 35 in good health. This rearrangement joins TRBV7-6 to TRBJ1-2; TRBD1 is a possible D gene (6 bases). Sequenced material: memory CD4+ T cells sorted from blood. The subset was: CD45RA-negative fraction. DNA for the CDR3: TGTGCCAGCAGCTTAGGCGAACAGGGTATTGGCTACACCTTC. Translated: CASSLGEQGIGYTF.